These 5 T cell receptor beta chains were all obtained from the same sample, sequenced in a study of graft-versus-host responses after intestinal transplantation. Profiling relied on immunoSEQ multiplex PCR, and the TCRdb table lists in-frame clones only, not all of them. The table includes 75,000 to 100,000 clones, about 83% detected once. Source: PBMCs, taken 255 days after intestinal transplant. These receptors were obtained from a human patient who received an intestinal transplant, so some T cells may come from the graft donor.

This clone was picked up a small number of times. This chain joins TRBV28 and TRBJ1-2, with no clear D. Germline values: CDR1 MDHEN, CDR2 SYDVKM. The CDR3 covers 13 residues. V dropped 3 bases and J dropped 4 bases, with 9 bases sitting between them. CDR3 sequence: CASSFANIYGYTF. CDR3 in DNA: TGTGCCAGCAGTTTTGCGAATATCTATGGCTACACCTTC.

This sequence joins TRBV10-3 and TRBJ2-1, with TRBD2 identical over 9 bases. Germline V CDR1 and CDR2: ENHRY, SYGVKD. The CDR3 totals 18 residues. Unmatched junction bases numbered 11, after V lost 2 bases and J lost 3 bases. CDR3 sequence: CAISETAKFSGSYNEQFF. The CDR3 DNA reads TGTGCCATCAGTGAGACGGCAAAGTTTAGCGGGAGCTACAATGAGCAGTTCTTC.

This clone was counted once. The rearrangement joins TRBV6-5 to TRBJ2-7; 7 bases agree with TRBD1. In germline, CDR1 is MNHEY, CDR2 SVGAGI. This CDR3 comprises 14 residues. With V trimmed by 4 bases and J by 3 bases, 6 bases remained unmatched. The CDR3 DNA reads as TGTGCCAGCAGTTTCCGACAGGGTTACTACGAGCAGTACTTC. Residues: CASSFRQGYYEQYF.

CDR3 residues: CASSEWDIRVGDEQYF. The CDR3 DNA sequence: TGTGCCAGCAGTGAATGGGACATCAGGGTGGGAGACGAGCAGTACTTC. The V and J genes are TRBV2 and TRBJ2-7; D might be TRBD1 (6 bases). The V end was cut by 2 bases, the J end by 5 bases, with 19 bases between. Germline CDR1 reads SNHLY; CDR2 reads FYNNEI. CDR3 length equals 16 residues. The full variable domain, completed using reference TRBV2 and TRBJ2-7, is EPEVTQTPSHQVTQMGQEVILRCVPISNHLYFYWYRQILGQKVEFLVSFYNNEISEKSEIFDDQFSVERPDGSNFTLKIRSTKLEDSAMYFCASSEWDIRVGDEQYFGPGTRLTVT.

This clone was found a few times. This specimen includes other DNA sequences encoding the same CDR3. The rearrangement joins TRBV6-4 to TRBJ2-3, with D perhaps TRBD2 (6 bases). The V end lost 2 bases, the J end lost 0 bases, and 9 bases lay between the germline ends. This CDR3 spans 15 amino acids. From germline, CDR1 is MRHNA and CDR2 SNTAGT. CDR3 DNA: TGTGCCAGCAGTGACGTTGCGGGGAGCACAGATACGCAGTATTTT. Residues: CASSDVAGSTDTQYF.